This T cell receptor beta chain was obtained from a study of blood T cell repertoires in COVID-19. Across the study: The origin of the acute and convalescent COVID-19 samples was the United States, Italy and Spain.

In the original analysis: From reference gene primer amplification, estimates of nucleated cell counts were derived. Profiled with immunoSEQ multiplex PCR; TCRdb holds only in-frame clones, not every one. D and trimming come from the DNA, and the V and J calls and clone size come from that table. The sample has about 220,000 clones; approximately 83% are singletons. This TCR was recovered from a woman younger than 45 who had recovered from COVID-19. The source material was peripheral blood.

The CDR3 spells CASSPGTGFPPLHF. The CDR3 DNA reads as TGTGCCAGCAGCCCGGGGACAGGGTTTCCACCCCTCCACTTT. This chain joins TRBV3-1 (or the pseudogene TRBV3-2) and TRBJ1-6; 9 bases fit TRBD1. Per germline, CDR1 LGHDT and CDR2 YNNKEL (reference sequence). With 4 bases clipped from V and 11 bases from J, the junction kept 6 bases outside the gene matches. There are 14 residues in the CDR3.